This TCR beta chain originates from a study of cytomegalovirus exposure and HLA in healthy donors. In the case of this clone: Its cognate antigen is unknown.

Germline values: CDR1 SGHNT, CDR2 YYREEE (reference sequence). The CDR3 has 14 amino acids. The ends were cut back, 4 bases at V and 0 bases at J, with 7 bases in the middle. Findings and limits, study-wide: Around 160 TCR beta chains were listed as cytomegalovirus-associated. Most TCR sequences were rare, but some public TCRs occurred in many donors.

Assay used: immunoSEQ multiplex PCR; TCRdb lists only in-frame clones, some missing. This sample has under 80,000 clones, with approximately 94% found just once. This chain links TRBV5-4 with TRBJ1-4; D remains ambiguous. The sample consisted of PBMCs. This clonotype was sampled from a woman in her late teens or twenties in good health and CMV-seropositive. The CDR3 DNA sequence: TGTGCCAGCAGCAGACAAACAACTAATGAAAAACTGTTTTTT. Its protein is CASSRQTTNEKLFF.